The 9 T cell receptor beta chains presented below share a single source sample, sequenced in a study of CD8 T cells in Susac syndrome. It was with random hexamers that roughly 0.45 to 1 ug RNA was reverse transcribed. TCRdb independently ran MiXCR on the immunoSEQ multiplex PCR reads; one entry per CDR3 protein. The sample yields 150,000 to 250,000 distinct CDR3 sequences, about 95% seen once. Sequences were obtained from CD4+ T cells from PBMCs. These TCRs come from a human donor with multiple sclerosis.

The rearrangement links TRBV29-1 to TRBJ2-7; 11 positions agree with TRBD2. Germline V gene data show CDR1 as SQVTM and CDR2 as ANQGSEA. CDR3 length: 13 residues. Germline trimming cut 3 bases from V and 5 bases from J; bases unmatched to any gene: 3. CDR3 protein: CSVDTSGGNEQYF. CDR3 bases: TGCAGCGTTGACACTAGCGGGGGCAACGAGCAGTACTTC.

CDR3 coding DNA: TGTGCCAGCAGCCACCGCGCTAGGGACGAGCAGTACTTC. Translated, it gives CASSHRARDEQYF. The chain recombines TRBV27 with TRBJ2-7, with D uncertain. CDR1 and CDR2 (germline): MNHEY, SMNVEV (reference sequence). Trimming removed 6 bases from V and 5 bases from J, with 14 bases in between. The CDR3 length is 13 residues.

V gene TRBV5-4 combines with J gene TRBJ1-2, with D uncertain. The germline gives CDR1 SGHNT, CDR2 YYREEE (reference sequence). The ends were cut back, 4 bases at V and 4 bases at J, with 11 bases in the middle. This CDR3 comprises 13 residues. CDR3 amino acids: CASSDHTVYGYTF. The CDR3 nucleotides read TGTGCCAGCAGCGATCACACAGTCTATGGCTACACCTTC.

CDR3 bases: TGTGCCAGCAGTTTAGCGCTTACAGGGGGCTATGGGGCCAACGTCCTGACTTTC. Residues: CASSLALTGGYGANVLTF. J is TRBJ2-6 and V is TRBV12-3 or TRBV12-4, with 9 positions matching TRBD1. The CDR3 spans 18 residues. The trim removed 0 bases at V and 3 bases at J, leaving 6 bases unmatched.

The CDR3 nucleotides read TGCAGTGCCTCGGGGCGTAGCGGGAGCCCCACAGATACGCAGTATTTT. It codes for CSASGRSGSPTDTQYF. The genes are TRBV20-1 and TRBJ2-3, with 9 nucleotides matching TRBD2. This CDR3 region has 16 residues. The germline V gene has CDR1 DFQATT and CDR2 SNEGSKA (reference sequence). The J segment lost 2 bases and the V segment lost 6 bases, leaving 12 bases of the junction unmatched.

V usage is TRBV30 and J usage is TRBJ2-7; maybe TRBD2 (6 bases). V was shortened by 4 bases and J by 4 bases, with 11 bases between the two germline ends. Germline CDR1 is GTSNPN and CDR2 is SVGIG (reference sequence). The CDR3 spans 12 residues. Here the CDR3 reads CAWNPGRYEQYF. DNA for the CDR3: TGTGCCTGGAATCCAGGGAGGTACGAGCAGTACTTC.

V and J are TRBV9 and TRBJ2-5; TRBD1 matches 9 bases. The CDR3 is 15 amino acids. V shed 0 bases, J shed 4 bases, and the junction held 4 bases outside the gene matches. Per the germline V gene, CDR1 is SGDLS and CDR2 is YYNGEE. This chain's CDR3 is CASSVVGQGGETQYF. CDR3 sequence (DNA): TGTGCCAGCAGCGTAGTGGGACAGGGAGGAGAGACCCAGTACTTC.

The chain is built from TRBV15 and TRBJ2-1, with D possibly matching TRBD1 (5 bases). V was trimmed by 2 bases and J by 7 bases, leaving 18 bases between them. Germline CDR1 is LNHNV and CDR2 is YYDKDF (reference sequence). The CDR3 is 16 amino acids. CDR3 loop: CATSRTRTTGYNEQFF. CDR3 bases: TGTGCCACCAGCAGAACCCGGACAACTGGGTATAATGAGCAGTTCTTC.

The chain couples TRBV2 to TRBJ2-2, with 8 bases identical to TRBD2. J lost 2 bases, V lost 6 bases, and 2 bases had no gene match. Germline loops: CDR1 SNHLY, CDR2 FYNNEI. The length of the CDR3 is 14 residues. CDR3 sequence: CASSSGGNTGELFF. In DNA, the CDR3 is TGTGCCAGCAGCAGCGGGGGCAACACCGGGGAGCTGTTTTTT.